What follows are 26 T cell receptor beta chains derived from one specimen sequenced in a study of T-cell memory formation after mild COVID-19. Using its own MiXCR run on the 5' RACE reads, TCRdb lists one record per CDR3 protein. The data contain hundreds of thousands of distinct CDR3 sequences, roughly 17% of them singletons. The sequenced sample consisted of PBMCs or a T cell subset sorted from them (not recorded which). Receptors originate from a man younger than 35 who had mild COVID-19 (a few samples of this study predate the infection). Cell type and time point are not known.

DNA of the CDR3: TGTGCCAGCAGTGAGGTTCTTCGTACAGGGGCCACTGAAGCTTTCTTT. It is translated as CASSEVLRTGATEAFF. The chain combines TRBV6-1 with TRBJ1-1, with 7 bases matching TRBD1. CDR3 length: 16 residues. V lost 3 bases to trimming and J lost 4 bases; unmatched junction nucleotides: 11. Germline V gives CDR1 MNHNS, CDR2 SASEGT.

This clonotype was counted only a few times. The V and J genes are TRBV6-5 and TRBJ1-5; 8 nucleotides match TRBD1. Losses at the gene ends were 5 bases for V and 7 bases for J; bases not matched to a gene: 10. Germline-derived CDR1 and CDR2 are MNHEY and SVGAGI. This CDR3 comprises 15 residues. CDR3 DNA sequence: TGTGCCAGCAGTCCTTGGACAGGGCTTGGCCAGCCCCAGCATTTT. It translates to CASSPWTGLGQPQHF.

This sequence joins TRBV7-9 and TRBJ1-5, with a weak D call TRBD1 (5 bases). The CDR3 runs to 14 residues. Trimming removed 0 bases at V and 4 bases at J, with 7 bases between. Germline loops: CDR1 SEHNR, CDR2 FQNEAQ (reference sequence). CDR3 nucleotides: TGTGCCAGCAGCTTAGCCTCAGGGAATCAGCCCCAGCATTTT. Residues: CASSLASGNQPQHF.

This clonotype was found many times. The V call is TRBV20-1, the J call TRBJ2-7, with D tentatively TRBD1 (5 bases). Trimming shortened V by 4 bases and J by 4 bases, and 17 bases separated the two germline ends. CDR1 DFQATT and CDR2 SNEGSKA come from the germline V gene (reference sequence). The CDR3 covers 14 residues. CDR3 coding DNA: TGCAGTGCTAACCCTAGACAGAGACCATACGAGCAGTACTTC. Protein: CSANPRQRPYEQYF.

This clonotype was detected many times. The chain has TRBV7-2 and TRBJ2-3, with unresolved D. V dropped 0 bases and J dropped 2 bases, with 6 bases sitting between them. Germline lookup yields CDR1 SGHTA and CDR2 FQGNSA. The CDR3 has 14 amino acids. The chain's CDR3 is CASSLAGYTDTQYF. In DNA, the CDR3 is TGTGCCAGCAGCTTAGCCGGGTACACAGATACGCAGTATTTT.

The chain uses TRBV14 and TRBJ2-4; no reliable D call. The V gene's germline CDR1 is SGHDN and CDR2 FVKESK. Trimming shortened V by 0 bases and J by 5 bases, and 5 bases separated the two germline ends. The CDR3 length is 13 residues. The CDR3 loop reads CASSQDVQNIQYF. In DNA form, the CDR3 reads TGTGCCAGCAGCCAAGATGTGCAAAACATTCAGTACTTC.

The chain recombines TRBV4-3 with TRBJ1-4; 9 bases align to TRBD1. From germline, CDR1 is LGHNA and CDR2 YSLEER. V was pared by 3 bases and J by 7 bases, with 9 bases of the junction left unmatched. The CDR3 has 16 residues. CDR3 sequence (DNA): TGCGCCAGCAGCCATGCTCCGGGACAGGGTTTTGAAAAACTGTTTTTT. It translates to CASSHAPGQGFEKLFF.

The sample holds a few counts of this clonotype. The rearrangement joins TRBV6-2 or TRBV6-3 to TRBJ2-4; 10 positions match TRBD2. The ends lost 7 bases at V and 2 bases at J; junction bases unmatched: 5. This CDR3 has 15 amino acids. Germline V gives CDR1 MNHEY, CDR2 SVGEGT. The CDR3 protein is CASTLAGDPKNIQYF. Here the CDR3 DNA reads TGTGCCAGCACCCTAGCGGGGGATCCCAAAAACATTCAGTACTTC.

This clonotype occurred a few times. The CDR3 protein is CASSLERRQPQHF. DNA for the CDR3: TGTGCCAGCAGCTTAGAGCGTCGACAGCCCCAGCATTTT. The chain is built from TRBV11-2 and TRBJ1-5; D is unclear. Germline CDR1 SGHAT, CDR2 FQNNGV. V was pared by 0 bases and J by 7 bases, with 7 bases between. The CDR3 has 13 residues.

This clonotype was seen ten or more times. The chain links TRBV5-5 to TRBJ2-3; 8 bases are a match to TRBD1. The CDR3 spans 15 residues. CDR1 is SGHKS, CDR2 YYEKEE, per germline (reference sequence). V lost 3 bases to trimming and J lost 3 bases; unmatched junction nucleotides: 6. CDR3 in DNA: TGTGCCAGCAGCTCCCCCGACAGGGGAACAGATACGCAGTATTTT. Encoded protein: CASSSPDRGTDTQYF.

The J gene is TRBJ2-1, the V gene TRBV6-2 or TRBV6-3, with TRBD1 identical over 7 bases. After removal of 6 bases from V and 9 bases from J, the junction contained 8 bases not matched to a gene. Germline-derived CDR1 and CDR2 are MNHEY and SVGEGT. There are 13 residues in the CDR3. The CDR3 nucleotides are TGTGCCAGCAGCTCGGGACAGTTTGGTGAGCAGTTCTTC. Residues: CASSSGQFGEQFF.

The CDR3 region has the DNA TGTGCCAGCAGTTACTCGGCCAGGGAGGCCGAGCAGTACTTC. Amino acid sequence: CASSYSAREAEQYF. The chain carries TRBV6-6 and TRBJ2-7, with D possibly TRBD2 on 6 matching bases. V was pared by 0 bases and J by 6 bases, with 12 bases between. CDR1 and CDR2 (germline): MNHNY, SVGAGI (reference sequence). The CDR3 length is 14 residues.

This chain joins TRBV4-1 and TRBJ2-5; TRBD2 might be the D (6 bases). Trimming cost V 2 bases and J 2 bases, with 15 bases left between them. The length of the CDR3 is 16 residues. CDR1 and CDR2 from the germline V gene are MGHRA and YSYEKL. The CDR3 region is CASSQNRDLNQETQYF. Here the CDR3 DNA reads TGCGCCAGCAGCCAAAACCGGGACTTAAATCAAGAGACCCAGTACTTC.

This chain connects TRBV7-8 to TRBJ1-1; D unclear. Deletions cut 3 bases from V and 4 bases from J, with 18 bases between. The germline gives CDR1 SGHVS, CDR2 FQNEAQ. The CDR3 has 16 residues. CDR3 in DNA: TGTGCCAGCAGCTTTCCAAAATACCGGGAGGGCACTGAAGCTTTCTTT. It yields the protein CASSFPKYREGTEAFF. Drawing the rest from reference TRBV7-8 and TRBJ1-1, the complete variable domain is GAGVSQSPRYKVAKRGQDVALRCDPISGHVSLFWYQQALGQGPEFLTYFQNEAQLDKSGLPSDRFFAERPEGSVSTLKIQRTQQEDSAVYLCASSFPKYREGTEAFFGQGTRLTVV.

A few counts support this clonotype. V is TRBV28 and J is TRBJ2-5; D gene uncertain. Germline values: CDR1 MDHEN, CDR2 SYDVKM. The CDR3 has 14 amino acids. Trimming removed 4 bases from V and 4 bases from J, with 13 bases in between. CDR3 sequence: CASSSLTRLETQYF. The CDR3 bases are TGTGCCAGCAGTTCACTGACCCGATTAGAGACCCAGTACTTC.

This clonotype was picked up a small number of times. This chain joins TRBV5-1 and TRBJ1-1; D unclear. The CDR3 has 14 residues. Germline CDR1 is SGHRS and CDR2 is YFSETQ. The V end lost 4 bases, the J end lost 6 bases, and 16 bases lay between the germline ends. The CDR3 is CASSPSPGPPEAFF. CDR3 nucleotides: TGCGCCAGCAGCCCTTCCCCCGGGCCACCTGAAGCTTTCTTT.

There are many counts of this clonotype. The chain is built from TRBV12-3 or TRBV12-4 and TRBJ1-6; unclear D gene. The V end lost 2 bases, the J end lost 9 bases, and 5 bases lay between the germline ends. The CDR3 extends over 12 amino acids. DNA for the CDR3: TGTGCCAGCAGTTTAATGGGTTCACCCCTCCACTTT. This codes for CASSLMGSPLHF.

This clonotype was counted between two and nine times. This sequence joins TRBV11-3 and TRBJ2-5; 7 bases are a match to TRBD2. V was pared by 5 bases and J by 4 bases, with 10 bases of the junction left unmatched. The CDR3 is made up of 15 amino acids. The germline V gene has CDR1 SGHNT and CDR2 YENEEA. This CDR3 is CASSPSRGGVETQYF. CDR3 nucleotide sequence: TGTGCCAGCAGCCCATCCCGCGGGGGTGTAGAGACCCAGTACTTC.

The rearrangement joins TRBV7-2 to TRBJ1-1, with D perhaps matching TRBD1 (6 bases). Trimming cost V 4 bases and J 4 bases, with 10 bases left between them. Germline assignment: CDR1 SGHTA and CDR2 FQGNSA. The CDR3 is made up of 13 amino acids. This chain's CDR3 is CASSSKGGTEAFF. The CDR3 nucleotides read TGTGCCAGCAGCTCGAAGGGGGGCACTGAAGCTTTCTTT.

V gene TRBV11-2 combines with J gene TRBJ2-2; perhaps TRBD2 as D (5 bases). The CDR3 totals 15 residues. Trimming cost V 7 bases and J 6 bases, with 18 bases left between them. Looked up from germline, CDR1 is SGHAT and CDR2 is FQNNGV. Here the CDR3 DNA reads TGTGCCAGCACCTTCCTTTTAGCGTTAGCCGGGGAGCTGTTTTTT. This gives the protein CASTFLLALAGELFF.

This clonotype was detected only a few times. The V gene is TRBV7-9, the J gene TRBJ1-6; TRBD1 matches 7 bases. Germline CDR1 and CDR2: SEHNR and FQNEAQ (reference sequence). V lost 6 bases, J lost 7 bases, and 6 bases stayed unmatched. The CDR3 is 14 amino acids. CDR3 sequence reads: CASSQGQPNSPLHF. The DNA for the CDR3 is TGTGCCAGCAGTCAGGGACAGCCAAATTCACCCCTCCACTTT.

In this sample, this clonotype turned up a few times. The chain combines TRBV7-9 with TRBJ2-4; 8 nucleotides agree with TRBD1. This CDR3 has 17 amino acids. V lost 1 base, J lost 1 base, and 6 bases stayed unmatched. Germline V gene sequence: CDR1 SEHNR, CDR2 FQNEAQ (reference sequence). The DNA for the CDR3 is TGTGCCAGCAGCTTAGAGACAGGGGTACGGGCCAAAAACATTCAGTACTTC. Its protein product is CASSLETGVRAKNIQYF.

The chain carries TRBV7-3 and TRBJ2-3, with TRBD1 matching over 9 bases. Germline CDR1 reads SGHTA; CDR2 reads FQGTGA. V was pared by 5 bases and J by 4 bases, with 7 bases of the junction left unmatched. The CDR3 length is 15 residues. As DNA, the CDR3 is TGTGCCAGCAGCCCCGGGACAGGGCCAGCAGATACGCAGTATTTT. Encoded protein: CASSPGTGPADTQYF.

V is TRBV12-3 or TRBV12-4 and J is TRBJ2-7, with TRBD1 identical over 9 bases. The CDR3 contains 16 residues. V shed 5 bases and J 4 bases; nucleotides not matched to a gene: 12. The CDR3 sequence: CASSPIILGQGYEQYF. DNA for the CDR3: TGTGCCAGCAGTCCGATCATCCTGGGACAGGGTTACGAGCAGTACTTC.

This clonotype appeared a few times. The V and J genes are TRBV5-1 and TRBJ1-2; D possibly corresponds to TRBD1 (6 bases). CDR3 length: 12 amino acids. Trimming stripped 7 bases from V and 8 bases from J, with 15 bases between. Germline-derived CDR1 and CDR2 are SGHRS and YFSETQ. CDR3 residues: CASGRDTSGYTF. In nucleotides, the CDR3 is TGCGCCAGCGGACGGGACACCTCGGGCTACACCTTC.

The chain is built from TRBV3-1 and TRBJ1-5, with D perhaps TRBD1 (6 bases). V lost 4 bases, J lost 6 bases, and 10 bases lay in between. CDR1 LGHDT and CDR2 YNNKEL come from the germline V gene (reference sequence). This CDR3 contains 13 residues. The CDR3 DNA sequence: TGTGCCAGCAGCCCGGTGGACAGTCAGCCCCAGCATTTT. This encodes CASSPVDSQPQHF.